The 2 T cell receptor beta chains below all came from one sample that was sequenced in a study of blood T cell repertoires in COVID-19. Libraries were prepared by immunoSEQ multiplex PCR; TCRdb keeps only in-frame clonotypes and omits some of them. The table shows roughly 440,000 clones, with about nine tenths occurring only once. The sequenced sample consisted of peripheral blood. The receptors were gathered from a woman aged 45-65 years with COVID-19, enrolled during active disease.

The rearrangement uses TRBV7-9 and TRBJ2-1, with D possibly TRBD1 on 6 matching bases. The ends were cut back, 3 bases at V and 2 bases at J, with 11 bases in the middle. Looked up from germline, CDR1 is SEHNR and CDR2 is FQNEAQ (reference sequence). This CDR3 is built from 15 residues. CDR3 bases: TGTGCCAGCAGCTTTAAGTCAGGGGCCTACAATGAGCAGTTCTTC. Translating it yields CASSFKSGAYNEQFF. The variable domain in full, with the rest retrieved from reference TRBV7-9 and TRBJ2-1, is DTGVSQNPRHKITKRGQNVTFRCDPISEHNRLYWYRQTLGQGPEFLTYFQNEAQLEKSRLLSDRFSAERPKGSFSTLEIQRTEQGDSAMYLCASSFKSGAYNEQFFGPGTRLTVL.

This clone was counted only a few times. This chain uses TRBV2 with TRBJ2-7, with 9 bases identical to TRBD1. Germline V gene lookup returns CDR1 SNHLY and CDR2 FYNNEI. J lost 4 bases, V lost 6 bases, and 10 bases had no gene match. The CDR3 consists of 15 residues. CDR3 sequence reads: CASRLFPGQGYEQYF. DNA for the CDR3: TGTGCCAGCAGGTTATTCCCGGGACAGGGATACGAGCAGTACTTC.